The 28 T cell receptor beta chains in this list originate from one sample, sequenced in a study of OX40 agonist ivuxolimab in advanced cancers. Assay: immunoSEQ multiplex PCR; the TCRdb copy retains only in-frame clones and omits some. The sample yields 20,000 or so clones, about 85% seen once. Sample: CD4+ or CD8+ T cells sorted from blood, taken in a trial of the OX40 agonist ivuxolimab. These receptors came from an adult with an advanced solid tumor such as melanoma, head and neck, liver or kidney cancer.

The chain joins TRBV9 to TRBJ2-3; D is perhaps TRBD2 (5 bases). Germline assignment: CDR1 SGDLS and CDR2 YYNGEE. V was clipped by 4 bases and J by 0 bases, with 12 bases between them. This CDR3 region has 15 residues. DNA of the CDR3: TGTGCCAGCAGCCTTACGAGGGCTAGCACAGATACGCAGTATTTT. It encodes CASSLTRASTDTQYF.

This chain joins TRBV9 and TRBJ2-1; tentative D call: TRBD1 (5 bases). Trimming removed 0 bases at V and 7 bases at J, with 5 bases between. Germline V CDR1 and CDR2: SGDLS, YYNGEE. The CDR3 consists of 12 residues. CDR3 nucleotides: TGTGCCAGCAGCGTAGAGGGGAATGAGCAGTTCTTC. Protein product: CASSVEGNEQFF.

The chain couples TRBV7-9 to TRBJ2-5, with 14 nucleotides matching TRBD2. This CDR3 region has 17 residues. The V gene end was trimmed by 4 bases and the J gene end by 4 bases; junction bases not matched to a gene: 8. Germline values: CDR1 SEHNR, CDR2 FQNEAQ (reference sequence). The DNA for the CDR3 is TGTGCCAGCAGCTCGGGGACTAGCGGGGGCCCGGGAGAGACCCAGTACTTC. Translated: CASSSGTSGGPGETQYF.

The V gene is TRBV27, the J gene TRBJ2-7; the match to TRBD2 covers 9 bases. Germline CDR1 MNHEY, CDR2 SMNVEV (reference sequence). V lost 10 bases, J lost 2 bases, and 9 bases stayed unmatched. The CDR3 extends over 14 amino acids. CDR3 sequence: CATRTAGGTYEQYF. The CDR3 nucleotides are TGTGCCACCCGTACTGCGGGGGGGACCTACGAGCAGTACTTC.

The chain recombines TRBV27 with TRBJ1-2, with D possibly being TRBD1 (5 bases). The CDR3 runs 14 residues. The germline CDR1 and CDR2 sequences are MNHEY and SMNVEV (reference sequence). V was clipped by 2 bases and J by 5 bases, with 12 bases between them. CDR3 in DNA: TGTGCCAGCAGTTTAGGAGGTGGGGGGTATGGCTACACCTTC. Protein sequence: CASSLGGGGYGYTF.

In its sample, this clone was seen once. V is TRBV6-4 and J is TRBJ2-1, with D perhaps matching TRBD1 (5 bases). With 0 bases removed from V and 7 bases from J, the gap between germline ends came to 13 bases. CDR1 is MRHNA and CDR2 is SNTAGT in the germline V gene. The CDR3 contains 15 residues. The CDR3 DNA follows: TGTGCCAGCAGTGACTCGATGGACAATACAAATGAGCAGTTCTTC. Residues: CASSDSMDNTNEQFF.

This rearrangement joins TRBV27 to TRBJ2-7; D remains ambiguous. The V end was cut by 5 bases, the J end by 0 bases, with 14 bases between. The CDR3 loop spans 15 amino acids. Germline V CDR1 and CDR2: MNHEY, SMNVEV (reference sequence). The CDR3 DNA sequence: TGTGCCAGCAGTCCCCTCCCCCCCAGCTCCTACGAGCAGTACTTC. Its translation: CASSPLPPSSYEQYF.

This chain links TRBV18 with TRBJ2-2; TRBD1 agrees at 7 bases. Germline values: CDR1 KGHSH, CDR2 LQKENI. The CDR3 consists of 14 residues. The junction had 1 base not matched to a gene; V was cut back by 4 bases and J by 2 bases. The CDR3 loop reads CASSRQGNTGELFF. DNA of the CDR3: TGTGCCAGCTCACGACAGGGTAACACCGGGGAGCTGTTTTTT.

This clone occurred once. The chain uses TRBV2 and TRBJ2-7; possible D gene TRBD1, 6 bases. The germline gives CDR1 SNHLY, CDR2 FYNNEI. The germline V and J ends were trimmed by 5 bases and 2 bases, with 13 bases remaining between them. CDR3 length: 14 amino acids. The CDR3 DNA is TGTGCCAGCAGTCCAGGCAGGGGAGCCTACGAGCAGTACTTC. It codes for CASSPGRGAYEQYF.

V gene TRBV5-4 combines with J gene TRBJ2-7; D call uncertain. CDR3 length: 15 residues. V lost 3 bases to trimming and J lost 1 base, with 14 bases between them. CDR1 and CDR2 (germline): SGHNT, YYREEE (reference sequence). The CDR3 DNA is TGTGCCAGCAGCTCGCCAGAGGATATGTCCTACGAGCAGTACTTC. The encoded protein is CASSSPEDMSYEQYF.

The chain is built from TRBV30 and TRBJ2-7; D tentatively fits TRBD1 or TRBD2 (5 bases each). The V gene lost 2 bases and the J gene lost 7 bases, with 15 bases spanning the gap. Germline-derived CDR1 and CDR2 are GTSNPN and SVGIG (reference sequence). The CDR3 is 13 amino acids. The CDR3 DNA sequence: TGTGCCTGGAGTTGGGGGTCTACAGTTGAGCAGTACTTC. Its protein is CAWSWGSTVEQYF.

This sequence joins TRBV19 and TRBJ1-2; possibly TRBD1 for D (5 bases). Germline values: CDR1 LNHDA, CDR2 SQIVND (reference sequence). The CDR3 runs 19 residues. V was trimmed by 0 bases and J by 1 base, leaving 21 bases between them. Here the CDR3 reads CASSIDMGRSLSHNYGYTF. The CDR3 DNA follows: TGTGCCAGTAGTATAGATATGGGACGGAGCCTCAGTCATAACTATGGCTACACCTTC.

The chain uses TRBV11-2 and TRBJ2-1, with 9 bases identical to TRBD2. V shed 0 bases, J shed 5 bases, and the junction held 11 bases outside the gene matches. CDR1 is SGHAT and CDR2 is FQNNGV in the germline V gene. The CDR3 length is 18 residues. CDR3 loop: CASSLDRPSGDVHNEQFF. The CDR3 DNA follows: TGTGCCAGCAGCTTAGATCGCCCTAGCGGGGACGTACACAATGAGCAGTTCTTC.

The chain combines TRBV6-5 with TRBJ1-1; no clear D gene. The CDR3 is made up of 15 amino acids. V lost 2 bases and J lost 6, with 16 bases in between. CDR1 is MNHEY and CDR2 is SVGAGI in the germline V gene. This CDR3 is CASSYDSGKWPEAFF. CDR3 nucleotide sequence: TGTGCCAGCAGTTACGATTCGGGGAAATGGCCTGAAGCTTTCTTT.

This chain connects TRBV5-6 to TRBJ1-2; 9 bases agree with TRBD1. The CDR3 contains 13 residues. The V segment lost 4 bases and the J segment 3 bases; nucleotides outside the gene matches: 1. Germline values: CDR1 SGHDT, CDR2 YYEEEE. The CDR3 reads CASSRQGDYGYTF. CDR3 nucleotide sequence: TGTGCCAGCAGCCGACAGGGGGACTATGGCTACACCTTC.

This clone has a single count. V and J are TRBV4-1 and TRBJ1-1; a possible D gene is TRBD1 (5 bases). This CDR3 is built from 14 residues. Trimming removed 3 bases at V and 3 bases at J, with 11 bases between. Germline V gene sequence: CDR1 MGHRA, CDR2 YSYEKL. CDR3 amino acids: CASSHAGLDTEAFF. In DNA, the CDR3 is TGCGCCAGCAGCCACGCAGGGTTGGACACTGAAGCTTTCTTT.

The chain has TRBV5-1 and TRBJ1-1; tentatively, D is TRBD1 (5 bases). Germline values: CDR1 SGHRS, CDR2 YFSETQ. V lost 0 bases to trimming and J lost 4 bases, with 10 bases between them. There are 14 residues in the CDR3. CDR3 DNA: TGCGCCAGCAGCTTGGTTACAGGTGGCACTGAAGCTTTCTTT. This codes for CASSLVTGGTEAFF. Together with reference TRBV5-1 and TRBJ1-1, the CDR3 gives the full variable domain: KAGVTQTPRYLIKTRGQQVTLSCSPISGHRSVSWYQQTPGQGLQFLFEYFSETQRNKGNFPGRFSGRQFSNSRSEMNVSTLELGDSALYLCASSLVTGGTEAFFGQGTRLTVV.

This chain links TRBV14 with TRBJ2-5; 7 bases align to TRBD1. V lost 1 base, J lost 1 base, and 6 bases stayed unmatched. Germline CDR1 and CDR2: SGHDN and FVKESK. CDR3 length: 16 residues. The CDR3 coding sequence is TGTGCCAGCAGCCAAGTGACGGGACAGCCCCAAGAGACCCAGTACTTC. It specifies CASSQVTGQPQETQYF.

In its sample, this clone was seen once. The chain links TRBV19 to TRBJ2-5; TRBD2 matches at 8 bases. Per germline, CDR1 LNHDA and CDR2 SQIVND (reference sequence). V trimming: 6 bases; J trimming: 0 bases; junction bases outside the gene matches: 15. The CDR3 sequence is 18 residues long. In DNA form, the CDR3 reads TGTGCCAGTAGCACCCTCGGACTGGGCGGGGGGTACCAAGAGACCCAGTACTTC. This gives the protein CASSTLGLGGGYQETQYF.

The chain links TRBV20-1 to TRBJ1-2; D remains ambiguous. CDR3 length: 11 residues. Trimming removed 3 bases from V and 3 bases from J, with 5 bases in between. Germline-derived CDR1 and CDR2 are DFQATT and SNEGSKA (reference sequence). DNA of the CDR3: TGCAGTGCTAGGGATTACTATGGCTACACCTTC. Protein product: CSARDYYGYTF.

The CDR3 spells CASSVDDRVITEAFF. The CDR3 bases are TGTGCCAGCAGCGTAGACGACAGGGTAATCACTGAAGCTTTCTTT. The chain joins TRBV9 to TRBJ1-1, with 7 bases that match TRBD1. Germline V lookup: CDR1 SGDLS, CDR2 YYNGEE. CDR3 length: 15 residues. After removal of 0 bases from V and 4 bases from J, the junction contained 6 bases not matched to a gene.

The chain has TRBV11-2 and TRBJ1-2; D remains ambiguous. Trimming stripped 0 bases from V and 4 bases from J, with 15 bases between. CDR3 size: 16 residues. CDR1 and CDR2 (germline): SGHAT, FQNNGV. CDR3 loop: CASSLDGQAALYGYTF. The CDR3 DNA reads TGTGCCAGCAGCTTAGATGGGCAAGCAGCGCTCTATGGCTACACCTTC.

This clone was counted a few times. Other DNA sequences of this sample code for an identical CDR3. CDR3 in amino acids: CASSYSDSSSYEQYF. CDR3 DNA sequence: TGTGCCAGCAGTTACTCGGACAGTTCTTCCTACGAGCAGTACTTC. The gene calls are TRBV6-5 and TRBJ2-7, with D possibly being TRBD1 (6 bases). V gave up 0 bases and J gave up 1 base, with 10 bases separating them. CDR3 length: 15 residues. CDR1 and CDR2 (germline): MNHEY, SVGAGI.

The chain has TRBV9 and TRBJ2-6; D gene ambiguous. Trimming pared 2 bases from V and 0 bases from J, leaving 15 bases between. The CDR3 runs 18 residues. In germline, CDR1 is SGDLS, CDR2 YYNGEE. CDR3 in amino acids: CASSVKAGVGSGANVLTF. CDR3 sequence (DNA): TGTGCCAGCAGCGTTAAGGCAGGAGTGGGCTCTGGGGCCAACGTCCTGACTTTC. The complete variable domain, with remaining parts taken from reference TRBV9 and TRBJ2-6, reads DSGVTQTPKHLITATGQRVTLRCSPRSGDLSVYWYQQSLDQGLQFLIQYYNGEERAKGNILERFSAQQFPDLHSELNLSSLELGDSALYFCASSVKAGVGSGANVLTFGAGSRLTVL.

This sequence joins TRBV6-1 and TRBJ2-5; D may be TRBD2 (5 bases). V was cut by 6 bases and J by 0 bases, with 5 bases left in between. Germline loops: CDR1 MNHNS, CDR2 SASEGT. The CDR3 is 12 residues long. The CDR3 region is CASRDYQETQYF. CDR3 bases: TGTGCCAGCAGGGACTACCAAGAGACCCAGTACTTC.

This clone has only a few counts. V usage is TRBV2 and J usage is TRBJ2-1, with a weak D call TRBD2 (7 bases). CDR1 and CDR2 from the germline V gene are SNHLY and FYNNEI. V was cut by 2 bases and J by 5 bases, with 25 bases left in between. This CDR3 has 19 amino acids. CDR3 protein: CASSELLYLGGGPHNEQFF. CDR3 bases: TGTGCCAGCAGTGAACTTCTATATTTGGGCGGGGGCCCTCACAATGAGCAGTTCTTC. The full variable domain, in which reference TRBV2 and TRBJ2-1 provide the parts outside the CDR3, is EPEVTQTPSHQVTQMGQEVILRCVPISNHLYFYWYRQILGQKVEFLVSFYNNEISEKSEIFDDQFSVERPDGSNFTLKIRSTKLEDSAMYFCASSELLYLGGGPHNEQFFGPGTRLTVL.

The chain has TRBV5-1 and TRBJ2-2; the match to TRBD1 covers 10 bases. The germline CDR1 and CDR2 sequences are SGHRS and YFSETQ. The CDR3 loop spans 16 amino acids. After removal of 3 bases from V and 7 bases from J, the junction contained 9 bases not matched to a gene. CDR3 in DNA: TGCGCCAGCAGCTACTGGACAGGGGACAGGGGCGGGGAGCTGTTTTTT. Translated, it gives CASSYWTGDRGGELFF. The full variable domain, with the rest looked up from reference TRBV5-1 and TRBJ2-2, is KAGVTQTPRYLIKTRGQQVTLSCSPISGHRSVSWYQQTPGQGLQFLFEYFSETQRNKGNFPGRFSGRQFSNSRSEMNVSTLELGDSALYLCASSYWTGDRGGELFFGEGSRLTVL.

This clone was counted between two and nine times. The rearrangement links TRBV27 to TRBJ1-6, with 8 bases matching TRBD1. V shed 2 bases, J shed 6 bases, and the junction held 0 bases outside the gene matches. This CDR3 spans 14 amino acids. CDR1 is MNHEY, CDR2 SMNVEV, per germline (reference sequence). The CDR3 region has the DNA TGTGCCAGCAGTTTAACAGGGGGTAATTCACCCCTCCACTTT. As protein: CASSLTGGNSPLHF.